This note documents a single T cell receptor beta chain sequence. Its antigen is not identified. The sample originates from a study of PD-1 blockade in classical Hodgkin lymphoma. Regarding the study as a whole: Among the patients, those starting nivolumab under 1 year after ASCT were excluded. Before treatment, complete responders showed about the same diversity as newly diagnosed patients.

The table came from immunoSEQ multiplex PCR; TCRdb's copy has only in-frame clones and leaves some out. Of around 13,000 clones listed, 82% were seen once; the top ten hold approximately 3.7%. In every patient, relapse followed autologous stem cell transplantation, while exposure to brentuximab vedotin differed. Complete response, partial response or progressive disease were the best responses. V shed 0 bases and J shed 6 bases, with 9 bases lying between them. Germline V gene lookup returns CDR1 SGHRS and CDR2 YFSETQ. This CDR3 comprises 14 residues. The chain is built from TRBV5-1 and TRBJ2-2; D not resolved. This TCR came from a human donor with classical Hodgkin lymphoma. The material was peripheral blood mononuclear cells (PBMCs), obtained at baseline. The CDR3 reads CASSLGEFAGELFF. The CDR3 DNA follows: TGCGCCAGCAGCTTGGGAGAGTTTGCCGGGGAGCTGTTTTTT.